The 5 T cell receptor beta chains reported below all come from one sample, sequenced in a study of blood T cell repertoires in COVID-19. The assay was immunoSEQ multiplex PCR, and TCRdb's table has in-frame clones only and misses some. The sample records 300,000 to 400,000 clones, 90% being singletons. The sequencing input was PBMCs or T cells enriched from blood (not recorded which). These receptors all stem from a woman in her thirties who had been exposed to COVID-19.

CDR3 in amino acids: CASSLVATASYGYTF. The CDR3 DNA reads TGTGCCAGCAGCTTAGTCGCGACAGCCTCCTATGGCTACACCTTC. This chain uses TRBV7-8 with TRBJ1-2, with a tentative D call TRBD1 (5 bases). CDR1 is SGHVS and CDR2 is FQNEAQ in the germline V gene. The CDR3 totals 15 residues. V was shortened by 1 base and J by 4 bases, with 13 bases between the two germline ends.

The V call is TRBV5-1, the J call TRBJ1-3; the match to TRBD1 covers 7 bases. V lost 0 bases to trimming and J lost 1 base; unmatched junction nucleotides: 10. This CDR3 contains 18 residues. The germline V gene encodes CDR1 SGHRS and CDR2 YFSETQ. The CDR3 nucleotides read TGCGCCAGCAGCTTGGCAATCTCGACAGGGCTATCTGGAAACACCATATATTTT. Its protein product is CASSLAISTGLSGNTIYF.

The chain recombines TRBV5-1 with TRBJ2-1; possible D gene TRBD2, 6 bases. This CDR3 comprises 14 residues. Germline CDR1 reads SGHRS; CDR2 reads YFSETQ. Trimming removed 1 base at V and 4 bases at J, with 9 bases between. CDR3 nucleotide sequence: TGCGCCAGCAGCTTGCGGGACTTGTACAATGAGCAGTTCTTC. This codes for CASSLRDLYNEQFF.

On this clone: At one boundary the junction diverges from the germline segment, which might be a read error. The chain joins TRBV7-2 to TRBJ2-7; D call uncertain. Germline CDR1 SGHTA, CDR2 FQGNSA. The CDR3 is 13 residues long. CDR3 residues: CASSLVPSDEQYF. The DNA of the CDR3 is TGTGCCAGCAGCTTAGTCCCCTCCGACGAGCAGTACTTC.

The CDR3 DNA reads TGTGCCAGCACGGGACAGTCGCTACTGTTTTTT. This codes for CASTGQSLLFF. This chain uses TRBV7-3 with TRBJ1-4, with 7 nucleotides matching TRBD1. The CDR3 loop spans 11 amino acids. The ends lost 7 bases at V and 13 bases at J; junction bases unmatched: 6. Germline CDR1 is SGHTA and CDR2 is FQGTGA. The full variable domain, in which reference TRBV7-3 and TRBJ1-4 provide the parts outside the CDR3, is GAGVSQTPSNKVTEKGKYVELRCDPISGHTALYWYRQSLGQGPEFLIYFQGTGAADDSGLPNDRFFAVRPEGSVSTLKIQRTERGDSAVYLCASTGQSLLFFGSGTQLSVL.